This T cell receptor beta chain was captured in a study of blood T cell repertoires in COVID-19. Whole-study context: T cells, B-cell-depleted T cells, or PBMCs provided the cDNA or gDNA that served as material.

On this clone: The sample holds other DNA sequences that translate to the same CDR3.

The CDR3 covers 13 residues. The germline gives CDR1 LNHDA, CDR2 SQIVND (reference sequence). Between the trimmed V and J ends, which lost 3 bases and 2 bases, there was a span of 5 bases. Assay: immunoSEQ multiplex PCR; the TCRdb copy retains only in-frame clones and omits some. The data hold about 180,000 clones, with roughly four fifths observed a single time. The origin of this receptor is a human donor in a cohort sampled during active COVID-19. The V and J genes are TRBV19 and TRBJ1-3; D not resolved. Sequencing was done on a sample of peripheral blood. CDR3 nucleotide sequence: TGTGCCAGTAGTATTGGAGCTGGAAACACCATATATTTT. The encoded protein is CASSIGAGNTIYF.